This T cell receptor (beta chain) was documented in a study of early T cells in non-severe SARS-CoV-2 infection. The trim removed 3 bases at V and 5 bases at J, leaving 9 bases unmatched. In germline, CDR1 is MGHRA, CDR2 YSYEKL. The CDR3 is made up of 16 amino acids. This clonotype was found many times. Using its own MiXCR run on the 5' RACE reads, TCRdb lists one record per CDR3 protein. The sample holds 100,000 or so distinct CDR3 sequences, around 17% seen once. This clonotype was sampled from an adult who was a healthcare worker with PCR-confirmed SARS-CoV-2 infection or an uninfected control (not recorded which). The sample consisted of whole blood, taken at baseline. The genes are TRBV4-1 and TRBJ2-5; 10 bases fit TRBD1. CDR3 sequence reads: CASSQERQGATETQYF. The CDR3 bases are TGCGCCAGCAGCCAGGAAAGACAGGGGGCGACGGAGACCCAGTACTTC.